The next 11 T cell receptor beta chains were all read from a single sample in a study of blood T cells in healthy people across ages. Together with a sample-barcoded 5' primer, a J-beta primer mix was included in a second PCR lasting about 6 to 11 cycles. TCRdb re-analysed the 5' RACE reads in MiXCR, keeping a single row per CDR3 protein. The sample lists approximately 760,000 distinct CDR3 sequences; around 25% were seen once. The same sample was also used in a study of T cells of mothers and their children.

Sequenced sample: blood. The receptors shown here come from a boy aged 5-17 years in good health.

As to this clonotype: One end of the junction is discordant with germline, which a read error may explain. The V call is TRBV7-9, the J call TRBJ2-2; 8 nucleotides align to TRBD2. Germline lookup yields CDR1 SEHNR and CDR2 FQNEAQ (reference sequence). The CDR3 is made up of 16 amino acids. In nucleotides, the CDR3 is TGTGCCAGCGGCTTTAAGCGGGGGATGAACACCGGGGAGCTGTTTTTT. Its protein product is CASGFKRGMNTGELFF.

The rearrangement uses TRBV6-5 and TRBJ2-7; D gene uncertain. The CDR3 totals 15 residues. V was clipped by 5 bases and J by 3 bases, with 17 bases between them. CDR1 is MNHEY, CDR2 SVGAGI, per germline. The CDR3 region has the DNA TGTGCCAGCAGTGAATCCGGGTCCCTTTACTACGAGCAGTACTTC. Translating it yields CASSESGSLYYEQYF.

The chain carries TRBV27 and TRBJ2-5; TRBD1 aligns across 10 bases. Germline CDR1 MNHEY, CDR2 SMNVEV (reference sequence). Losses at the gene ends were 7 bases for V and 6 bases for J; bases not matched to a gene: 14. This CDR3 has 16 residues. CDR3 sequence reads: CASIPSGTGERKTQYF. In nucleotides, the CDR3 is TGTGCCAGCATTCCCTCCGGGACAGGGGAAAGAAAGACCCAGTACTTC.

The rearrangement links TRBV27 to TRBJ2-1; 9 nucleotides line up with TRBD1. The CDR3 has 16 amino acids. CDR1 is MNHEY, CDR2 SMNVEV, per germline (reference sequence). V lost 5 bases to trimming and J lost 2 bases; unmatched junction nucleotides: 7. CDR3 amino acids: CASSGLTGGAYNEQFF. The CDR3 nucleotides read TGTGCCAGCAGTGGATTAACAGGGGGCGCCTACAATGAGCAGTTCTTC.

This clonotype turned up a few times. The chain employs TRBV4-1 and TRBJ2-1, with 7 bases that match TRBD2. The CDR3 is 14 residues long. Germline V gene data show CDR1 as MGHRA and CDR2 as YSYEKL. Losses at the gene ends were 4 bases for V and 7 bases for J; bases not matched to a gene: 7. The CDR3 spells CASSPGGGLNEQFF. The CDR3 DNA sequence: TGCGCCAGCAGCCCCGGCGGGGGATTGAATGAGCAGTTCTTC.

This chain joins TRBV7-3 and TRBJ1-3; D remains ambiguous. Germline V gives CDR1 SGHTA, CDR2 FQGTGA. Trimming shortened V by 5 bases and J by 3 bases, and 14 bases separated the two germline ends. The CDR3 sequence is 15 residues long. The CDR3 DNA is TGTGCCAGCAGCCGACAAAGCGGTATTGGAAACACCATATATTTT. It translates to CASSRQSGIGNTIYF.

This clonotype was observed a handful of times. This rearrangement joins TRBV11-3 to TRBJ1-6; 7 bases are shared with TRBD1. Trimming at V came to 0 bases and at J to 6 bases, leaving 2 bases not matched to a gene. This CDR3 contains 15 residues. The germline V gene has CDR1 SGHNT and CDR2 YENEEA. The CDR3 here is CASSLDQGGNSPLHF. The CDR3 nucleotides read TGTGCCAGCAGCTTAGACCAGGGGGGTAATTCACCCCTCCACTTT. The full variable domain, in which reference TRBV11-3 and TRBJ1-6 provide the parts outside the CDR3, is EAGVVQSPRYKIIEKKQPVAFWCNPISGHNTLYWYLQNLGQGPELLIRYENEEAVDDSQLPKDRFSAERLKGVDSTLKIQPAELGDSAVYLCASSLDQGGNSPLHFGNGTRLTVT.

The chain employs TRBV4-1 and TRBJ1-1; D not resolved. CDR1 and CDR2 (germline): MGHRA, YSYEKL. The CDR3 runs to 12 residues. Deletions cut 1 base from V and 7 bases from J, with 7 bases between. In DNA, the CDR3 is TGCGCCAGCAGCCAAGTAGGCTTTGAAGCTTTCTTT. This translates into CASSQVGFEAFF.

The rearrangement joins TRBV29-1 to TRBJ2-7, with unresolved D. Trimming took off 4 bases at V and 6 bases at J, with 16 bases between the two ends. There are 13 residues in the CDR3. Germline CDR1 and CDR2: SQVTM and ANQGSEA. The CDR3 DNA reads as TGCAGCGTTGTCCAGTACGGTTTGGGCGAGCAGTACTTC. This sequence encodes CSVVQYGLGEQYF.

CDR3 nucleotides: TGTGCCAGCAGCCCCGGAGGCAGCAACGAGCAGTACTTC. Its protein product is CASSPGGSNEQYF. The chain joins TRBV12-3 or TRBV12-4 to TRBJ2-7; perhaps TRBD2 as D (5 bases). This CDR3 spans 13 amino acids. Trimming left V 6 bases short and J 5 bases short, with 14 bases between.

This clonotype has just a few counts. The rearrangement uses TRBV6-5 and TRBJ2-5, with D possibly being TRBD2 (6 bases). Germline V gene data show CDR1 as MNHEY and CDR2 as SVGAGI. The CDR3 is made up of 13 amino acids. The V end lost 6 bases, the J end lost 5 bases, and 13 bases lay between the germline ends. This chain's CDR3 is CASRIPGGETQYF. For the CDR3, the DNA is TGTGCCAGCAGGATACCCGGAGGGGAGACCCAGTACTTC.